A single sample is the source of the 10 T cell receptor beta chains below, sequenced in a study of T cell changes during pregnancy in multiple sclerosis. Here immunoSEQ multiplex PCR was the method, and the copy in TCRdb shows in-frame clones only, minus some. The table lists over 45,000 clones, about 89% of them singletons, with around 1.8% in the top ten. Sample: peripheral blood, taken after pregnancy. Every receptor here comes from a female donor with multiple sclerosis, enrolled in a pregnancy study.

The V call is TRBV4-1, the J call TRBJ2-1, with 8 bases that match TRBD2. After removal of 4 bases from V and 3 bases from J, the junction contained 8 bases not matched to a gene. CDR1 and CDR2 from the germline V gene are MGHRA and YSYEKL. The CDR3 has 16 residues. The CDR3 DNA follows: TGCGCCAGCAGCCCCCTCGGGGGGGCCGGCTACAATGAGCAGTTCTTC. Its protein product is CASSPLGGAGYNEQFF.

The chain has TRBV30 and TRBJ2-1, with D possibly TRBD1 on 5 matching bases. CDR3 length equals 15 residues. Germline V CDR1 and CDR2: GTSNPN, SVGIG (reference sequence). V was trimmed by 1 base and J by 4 bases, leaving 14 bases between them. CDR3 protein: CAWSARQRSYNEQFF. CDR3 nucleotide sequence: TGTGCCTGGAGTGCCCGACAGAGAAGTTACAATGAGCAGTTCTTC.

The V gene is TRBV29-1, the J gene TRBJ2-5, with 11 bases aligning to TRBD2. CDR3 length: 14 residues. V lost 6 bases to trimming and J lost 2 bases; unmatched junction nucleotides: 5. The germline CDR1 and CDR2 sequences are SQVTM and ANQGSEA. The chain's CDR3 is CSVTTSGAQETQYF. CDR3 DNA sequence: TGCAGCGTGACGACTAGCGGGGCACAAGAGACCCAGTACTTC.

The chain combines TRBV7-2 with TRBJ1-5, with 8 bases matching TRBD1. Losses at the gene ends were 6 bases for V and 9 bases for J; bases not matched to a gene: 4. Germline V lookup: CDR1 SGHTA, CDR2 FQGNSA. The CDR3 is 12 residues long. The CDR3 nucleotides are TGTGCCAGCAGTCACAGGGGGAGGCCCCAGCATTTT. It yields the protein CASSHRGRPQHF.

J is TRBJ1-2 and V is TRBV21-1; TRBD1 reflects the table's D call only, with no check against the DNA. TRBV21-1 is a documented pseudogene. This CDR3 comprises 16 residues. The CDR3 DNA sequence: TGTGCCAGCAGCAAAGAGGATGCGACAGCCCTGCGGGGCTACACCTTC. It is translated as CASSKEDATALRGYTF.

The CDR3 DNA reads as TGTGCCGGGGGGATTGCGGGGGACTATGGCTACACCTTC. Its protein is CAGGIAGDYGYTF. The rearrangement uses TRBV7-9 and TRBJ1-2; perhaps TRBD1 as D (5 bases). Between the trimmed V and J ends, which lost 11 bases and 3 bases, there was a span of 16 bases. The CDR3 runs 13 residues. Germline assignment: CDR1 SEHNR and CDR2 FQNEAQ (reference sequence). The entire variable domain, with the rest obtained from reference TRBV7-9 and TRBJ1-2, is as follows: DTGVSQNPRHKITKRGQNVTFRCDPISEHNRLYWYRQTLGQGPEFLTYFQNEAQLEKSRLLSDRFSAERPKGSFSTLEIQRTEQGDSAMYLCAGGIAGDYGYTFGSGTRLTVV.

A few counts support this clone. The chain has TRBV29-1 and TRBJ1-2, with TRBD1 as a possible D gene (5 bases). The CDR3 consists of 12 residues. V was pared by 4 bases and J by 4 bases, with 10 bases between. CDR1 and CDR2 (germline): SQVTM, ANQGSEA. The CDR3, as DNA: TGCAGCGTTGGTCAGGGTCTCTATGGCTACACCTTC. Encoded protein: CSVGQGLYGYTF.

The chain links TRBV7-8 to TRBJ1-2; 9 bases agree with TRBD1. V dropped 4 bases and J dropped 8; count of bases not matched to a gene: 5. In germline, CDR1 is SGHVS, CDR2 FQNEAQ. CDR3 length: 13 residues. The CDR3 DNA follows: TGTGCCAGCAGCTGGGGGGGGACAGGGGGCTACACCTTC. Translated, it gives CASSWGGTGGYTF.

The chain combines TRBV28 with TRBJ2-3; 13 bases line up with TRBD2. This CDR3 region has 17 residues. With V trimmed by 4 bases and J by 2 bases, 6 bases remained unmatched. Germline V gene data show CDR1 as MDHEN and CDR2 as SYDVKM. Here the CDR3 reads CASSSQLAGGTTDTQYF. In DNA, the CDR3 is TGTGCCAGCAGTTCACAACTAGCGGGGGGGACCACAGATACGCAGTATTTT.

This chain links TRBV30 with TRBJ1-2; D possibly corresponds to TRBD1 (5 bases). The CDR3 extends over 21 amino acids. The ends were cut back, 5 bases at V and 0 bases at J, with 34 bases in the middle. CDR1 and CDR2 from the germline V gene are GTSNPN and SVGIG (reference sequence). CDR3 sequence (DNA): TGTGCCTGGTCAACCCCTTATACGTATATGGTTTATCAGGGTACTAACTATGGCTACACCTTC. It encodes CAWSTPYTYMVYQGTNYGYTF.